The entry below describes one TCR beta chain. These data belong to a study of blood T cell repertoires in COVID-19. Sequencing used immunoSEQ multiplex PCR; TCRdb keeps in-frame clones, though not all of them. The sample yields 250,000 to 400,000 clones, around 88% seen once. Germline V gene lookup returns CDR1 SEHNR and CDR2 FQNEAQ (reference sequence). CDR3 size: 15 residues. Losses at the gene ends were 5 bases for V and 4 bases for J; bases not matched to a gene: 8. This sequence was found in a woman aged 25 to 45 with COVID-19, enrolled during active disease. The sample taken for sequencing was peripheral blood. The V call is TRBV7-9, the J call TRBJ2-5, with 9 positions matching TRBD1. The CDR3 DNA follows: TGTGCCAGCAGCGTCCCGGGACAGGGTGGAGAGACCCAGTACTTC. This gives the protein CASSVPGQGGETQYF.